This T cell receptor (beta chain) comes out of a study of blood T cell repertoires in COVID-19. The overall study: From T cells, B-cell-depleted T cells, or PBMCs came the material, which was cDNA or gDNA.

V gave up 7 bases and J gave up 4 bases; unmatched junction bases: 10. In germline, CDR1 is SGHTA, CDR2 FQGNSA. This CDR3 spans 14 amino acids. Profiled with immunoSEQ multiplex PCR; TCRdb holds only in-frame clones, not every one. Among 180,000 or so clones listed, approximately 85% were seen once. The sequencing input was peripheral blood. The chain couples TRBV7-2 to TRBJ2-7; TRBD2 agrees at 7 bases. This clonotype originated in a human donor with active or convalescent COVID-19. The donor label of this sample is uncertain. Written as DNA, the CDR3 is TGTGCCAGCAATAACGGACTAGACCTTTACGAGCAGTACTTC. Translated: CASNNGLDLYEQYF.